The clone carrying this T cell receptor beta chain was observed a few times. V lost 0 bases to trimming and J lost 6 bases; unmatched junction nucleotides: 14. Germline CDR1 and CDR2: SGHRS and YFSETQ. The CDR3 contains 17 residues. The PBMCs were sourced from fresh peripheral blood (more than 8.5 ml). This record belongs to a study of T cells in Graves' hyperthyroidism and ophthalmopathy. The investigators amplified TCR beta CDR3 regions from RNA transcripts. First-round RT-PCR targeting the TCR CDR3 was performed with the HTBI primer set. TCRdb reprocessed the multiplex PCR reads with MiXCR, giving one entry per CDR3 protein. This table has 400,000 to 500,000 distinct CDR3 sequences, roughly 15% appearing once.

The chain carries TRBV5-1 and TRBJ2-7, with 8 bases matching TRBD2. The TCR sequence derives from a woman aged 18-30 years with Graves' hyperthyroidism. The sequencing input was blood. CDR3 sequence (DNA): TGCGCCAGCAGCTTGGGCTCAGCGGGAGCGGGTCCCCGCGAGCAGTACTTC. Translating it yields CASSLGSAGAGPREQYF.